Listed here are 8 T cell receptor beta chains from one sample, sequenced in a study of molecular identifiers for immune sequencing clone quantification. TCRdb reprocessed the PCR reads with MiXCR, giving one entry per CDR3 protein. The sample shows 400,000 to 600,000 distinct CDR3 sequences, roughly 24% of them seen only once. The sample taken for sequencing was naive CD8+ T cells from blood, with Jurkat cell RNA spiked in. Subset given: FACS-sorted CD8+CD4-CCR7+CD45RA+ naive T cells. The receptor source for this set is a human donor in good health. Some libraries in this study had Jurkat cell RNA spiked in.

Turning to this clonotype: Just one base apart from a much larger clone, this may be a read error. The chain has TRBV29-1 and TRBJ2-7; TRBD1 matches at 7 bases. This CDR3 is built from 15 residues. In germline, CDR1 is SQVTM, CDR2 ANQGSEA. The junction had 15 bases not matched to a gene; V was cut back by 7 bases and J by 3 bases. This chain's CDR3 is CSGNMPGQRGYEQYF. In nucleotides, the CDR3 is TGCAGCGGTAATATGCCGGGACAGAGGGGCTACGAGCAGTACTTC.

Points on this clonotype: A read error may explain this, as a much larger clone is one base away. The genes are TRBV10-3 and TRBJ1-1; tentatively, D is TRBD1 (5 bases). This CDR3 has 13 residues. Germline V lookup: CDR1 ENHRY, CDR2 SYGVKD. CDR3 protein: CAIAGGMNPEAFF. Written as DNA, the CDR3 is TGTGCCATCGCCGGGGGGATGAACCCTGAAGCTTTCTTT.

This clonotype was detected many times. J is TRBJ2-2 and V is TRBV7-9; the match to TRBD2 covers 13 bases. The germline gives CDR1 SEHNR, CDR2 FQNEAQ (reference sequence). The J segment lost 0 bases and the V segment lost 5 bases, leaving 9 bases of the junction unmatched. The CDR3 consists of 19 residues. CDR3 DNA sequence: TGTGCCAGCAGCCAAGGACTAGCGGGAGTGTCCGCGAACACCGGGGAGCTGTTTTTT. Translation: CASSQGLAGVSANTGELFF.

The chain carries TRBV13 and TRBJ2-6; no firm D call. Trimming cost V 0 bases and J 1 base, with 4 bases left between them. This CDR3 is built from 15 residues. CDR1 is PRHDT and CDR2 is FYEKMQ in the germline V gene (reference sequence). This CDR3 is CASSLGISGANVLTF. The CDR3 DNA reads as TGTGCCAGCAGCTTAGGGATATCTGGGGCCAACGTCCTGACTTTC.

About this clonotype itself: One junction end disagrees with the germline gene, perhaps due to a read error. V usage is TRBV28 and J usage is TRBJ2-1; TRBD2 matches at 15 bases. The germline V gene has CDR1 MDHEN and CDR2 SYDVKM. This CDR3 contains 17 residues. In nucleotides, the CDR3 is TGTGCCAGCAGTCCCCGGACTAGCGGGAGGGCCCGCAATGAGCGGTTCTTC. Encoded protein: CASSPRTSGRARNERFF.

This clonotype was observed a few times. This chain uses TRBV28 with TRBJ2-7; D uncertain. V was pared by 2 bases and J by 2 bases, with 10 bases between. Per the germline V gene, CDR1 is MDHEN and CDR2 is SYDVKM. This CDR3 has 14 amino acids. The CDR3, as DNA: TGTGCCAGCAGTTTAGGTCTTAAGCCCTACGAGCAGTACTTC. It is translated as CASSLGLKPYEQYF.

This clonotype was picked up many times. The chain couples TRBV7-8 to TRBJ2-3; D gene ambiguous. Trimming took 1 base from V and 4 from J, leaving 9 bases between them. In germline, CDR1 is SGHVS, CDR2 FQNEAQ. The CDR3 sequence is 14 residues long. The DNA of the CDR3 is TGTGCCAGCAGCTTAGACTACCAGGCAGATACGCAGTATTTT. This codes for CASSLDYQADTQYF.

This CDR3 is CASSLRDRTHEQYF. Written as DNA, the CDR3 is TGTGCCAGCAGTCTCCGGGACAGGACGCACGAGCAGTACTTC. The rearrangement joins TRBV27 to TRBJ2-7; 8 bases fit TRBD1. Trimming cost V 5 bases and J 5 bases; bases outside gene matches: 8. Germline lookup yields CDR1 MNHEY and CDR2 SMNVEV (reference sequence). The CDR3 loop spans 14 amino acids.